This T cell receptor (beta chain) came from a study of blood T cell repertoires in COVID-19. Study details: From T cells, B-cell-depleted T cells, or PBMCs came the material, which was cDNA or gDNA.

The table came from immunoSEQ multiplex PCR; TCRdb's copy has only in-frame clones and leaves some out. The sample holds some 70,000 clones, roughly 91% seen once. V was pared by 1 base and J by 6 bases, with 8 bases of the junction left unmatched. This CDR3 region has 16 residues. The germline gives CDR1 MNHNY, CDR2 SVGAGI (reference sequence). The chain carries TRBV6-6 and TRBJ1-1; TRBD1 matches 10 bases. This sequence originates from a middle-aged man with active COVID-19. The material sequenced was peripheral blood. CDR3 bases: TGTGCCAGCAGTTACTTCGAAGGGACAGGGGACCCTGAAGCTTTCTTT. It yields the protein CASSYFEGTGDPEAFF.